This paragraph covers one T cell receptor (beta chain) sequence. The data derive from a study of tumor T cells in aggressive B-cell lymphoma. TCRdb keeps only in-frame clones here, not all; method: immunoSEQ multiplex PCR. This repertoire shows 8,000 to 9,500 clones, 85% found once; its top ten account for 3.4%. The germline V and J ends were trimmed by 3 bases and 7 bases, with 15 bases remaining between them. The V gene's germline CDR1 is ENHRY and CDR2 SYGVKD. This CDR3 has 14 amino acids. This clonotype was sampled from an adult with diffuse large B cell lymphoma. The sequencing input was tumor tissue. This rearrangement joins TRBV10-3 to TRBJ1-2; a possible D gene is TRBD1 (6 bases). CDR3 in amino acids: CAISEMSGDGGYTF. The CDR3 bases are TGTGCCATCAGTGAAATGTCAGGGGACGGTGGCTACACCTTC.